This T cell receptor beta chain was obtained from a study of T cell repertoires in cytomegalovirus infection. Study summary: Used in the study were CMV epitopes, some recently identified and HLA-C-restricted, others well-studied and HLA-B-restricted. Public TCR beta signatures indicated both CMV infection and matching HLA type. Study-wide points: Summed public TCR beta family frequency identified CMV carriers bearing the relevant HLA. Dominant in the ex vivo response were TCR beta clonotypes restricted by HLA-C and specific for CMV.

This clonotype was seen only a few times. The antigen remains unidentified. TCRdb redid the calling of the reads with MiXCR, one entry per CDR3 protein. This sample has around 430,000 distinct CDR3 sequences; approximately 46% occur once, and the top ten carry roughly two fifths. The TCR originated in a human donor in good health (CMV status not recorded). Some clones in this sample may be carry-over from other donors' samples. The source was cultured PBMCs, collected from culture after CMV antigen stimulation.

CDR3 in DNA: TGTGCCAGCAGCCCAGAACCCCGGGTGGTGTACACTGAAGCTTTCTTT. Protein product: CASSPEPRVVYTEAFF. The chain couples TRBV7-8 to TRBJ1-1; D is uncertain. Per germline, CDR1 SGHVS and CDR2 FQNEAQ. This CDR3 region has 16 residues. Trimming took off 5 bases at V and 3 bases at J, with 19 bases between the two ends.